The 20 T cell receptor beta chains listed next were all sequenced from one sample in a study of blood T cell repertoires in COVID-19. Sequenced by immunoSEQ multiplex PCR; TCRdb stores in-frame clones only, minus some. The profile shows 150,000 to 200,000 clones, around 85% of them singletons. Sequenced sample: peripheral blood. All receptors come from a woman over 75 with acute or convalescent COVID-19.

This clone came up once. This chain uses TRBV20-1 with TRBJ2-5; D call uncertain. V gave up 6 bases and J gave up 3 bases, with 8 bases separating them. The length of the CDR3 is 11 residues. Germline V gives CDR1 DFQATT, CDR2 SNEGSKA (reference sequence). The CDR3 loop reads CSARPEETQYF. DNA for the CDR3: TGCAGTGCCCGCCCAGAAGAGACCCAGTACTTC.

The chain links TRBV11-2 to TRBJ2-5; D gene unclear. The CDR3 covers 13 residues. The V end lost 0 bases, the J end lost 10 bases, and 12 bases lay between the germline ends. Looked up from germline, CDR1 is SGHAT and CDR2 is FQNNGV. The CDR3: CASSLDRIRVQYF. The CDR3, as DNA: TGTGCCAGCAGCTTAGATCGCATACGGGTCCAGTACTTC.

This clone was counted only a few times. This chain links TRBV4-1 with TRBJ2-5; the D gene is possibly TRBD2 (5 bases). The CDR3 runs 13 residues. CDR1 and CDR2 from the germline V gene are MGHRA and YSYEKL. V lost 1 base and J 5 bases, leaving 8 bases between the germline ends. The DNA of the CDR3 is TGCGCCAGCAGCCAAGTGGGCGGGGAGACCCAGTACTTC. Its protein is CASSQVGGETQYF.

This rearrangement joins TRBV28 to TRBJ1-5; tentative D call: TRBD1 (5 bases). CDR3 length: 12 amino acids. The germline CDR1 and CDR2 sequences are MDHEN and SYDVKM. The V end was cut by 6 bases, the J end by 16 bases, with 19 bases between. For the CDR3, the DNA is TGTGCCAGCAGCCGGGTGGGGGGATTATTACATTTT. This sequence encodes CASSRVGGLLHF.

The V gene is TRBV11-2, the J gene TRBJ2-7; 8 nucleotides line up with TRBD1. V gave up 3 bases and J gave up 6 bases; unmatched junction bases: 1. The CDR3 is 12 amino acids. Germline CDR1 SGHAT, CDR2 FQNNGV. Written as DNA, the CDR3 is TGTGCCAGCAGCTTCGGACAGGGCGAGCAGTACTTC. This translates into CASSFGQGEQYF.

The chain links TRBV5-1 to TRBJ1-3, with D possibly being TRBD1 (5 bases). CDR3 length: 17 residues. V lost 4 bases to trimming and J lost 0 bases, with 17 bases between them. CDR1 and CDR2 (germline): SGHRS, YFSETQ. The CDR3 loop is CASSLTRQSYSGNTIYF. The CDR3 region has the DNA TGCGCCAGCAGCCTCACCCGACAGTCCTACTCTGGAAACACCATATATTTT.

This clone was observed once. The V gene is TRBV12-5, the J gene TRBJ2-3, with 9 bases lining up with TRBD2. The trim removed 6 bases at V and 4 bases at J, leaving 8 bases unmatched. The CDR3 totals 15 residues. Per the germline V gene, CDR1 is LGHNT and CDR2 is FRNRAP. Here the CDR3 reads CASGQGGGVSDTQYF. The CDR3 DNA reads TGTGCTAGTGGCCAAGGCGGGGGGGTGTCAGATACGCAGTATTTT.

The chain uses TRBV6-5 and TRBJ1-1; possible D gene TRBD1, 5 bases. In germline, CDR1 is MNHEY, CDR2 SVGAGI. CDR3 length equals 15 residues. The germline V and J ends were trimmed by 8 bases and 4 bases, with 20 bases remaining between them. CDR3 amino acids: CASSLARTKGTEAFF. As DNA, the CDR3 is TGTGCCAGCTCCCTGGCCAGGACAAAAGGCACTGAAGCTTTCTTT.

This chain connects TRBV18 to TRBJ1-3; a weak D match, TRBD1 (5 bases). V lost 6 bases to trimming and J lost 0 bases, with 15 bases between them. The CDR3 consists of 16 residues. Germline V gene lookup returns CDR1 KGHSH and CDR2 LQKENI. In DNA, the CDR3 is TGTGCCAGCTCCGAAATGCTCAGGGACTCTGGAAACACCATATATTTT. Translation gives CASSEMLRDSGNTIYF.

The chain carries TRBV9 and TRBJ2-5; D is possibly TRBD1 (6 bases). Germline-derived CDR1 and CDR2 are SGDLS and YYNGEE. Trimming removed 4 bases from V and 5 bases from J, with 15 bases in between. CDR3 size: 14 residues. The CDR3 protein is CASSKHRDGETQYF. The CDR3 bases are TGTGCCAGCAGCAAACACAGGGATGGGGAGACCCAGTACTTC.

V and J are TRBV10-3 and TRBJ2-2; the D is unclear. Per germline, CDR1 ENHRY and CDR2 SYGVKD. V was pared by 8 bases and J by 4 bases, with 5 bases between. This CDR3 has 11 amino acids. The CDR3 is CAISSTGELFF. In DNA, the CDR3 is TGTGCCATCTCGAGCACCGGGGAGCTGTTTTTT.

This rearrangement joins TRBV4-1 to TRBJ1-4, with TRBD1 matching 10 bases. CDR1 is MGHRA and CDR2 is YSYEKL in the germline V gene. V lost 1 base, J lost 8 bases, and 4 bases stayed unmatched. CDR3 length: 15 amino acids. This chain's CDR3 is CASSQGDRGQEKLFF. In DNA, the CDR3 is TGCGCCAGCAGCCAAGGGGACAGGGGCCAGGAAAAACTGTTTTTT.

This clone has a handful of counts. The chain carries TRBV5-1 and TRBJ2-1; 7 nucleotides match TRBD2. The CDR3 has 14 residues. V trimming: 0 bases; J trimming: 8 bases; junction bases outside the gene matches: 5. Per the germline V gene, CDR1 is SGHRS and CDR2 is YFSETQ. The CDR3 DNA sequence: TGCGCCAGCAGCTTGGGGGGACTATTGGATGAGCAGTTCTTC. As protein: CASSLGGLLDEQFF.

The gene calls are TRBV7-6 and TRBJ1-3; 7 bases agree with TRBD1. Germline lookup yields CDR1 SGHVS and CDR2 FNYEAQ. V trimming: 5 bases; J trimming: 0 bases; junction bases outside the gene matches: 7. This CDR3 spans 16 amino acids. The CDR3 sequence is CASSAGTVSSGNTIYF. The DNA of the CDR3 is TGTGCCAGCAGCGCCGGGACAGTGAGCTCTGGAAACACCATATATTTT.

The CDR3 loop is CSADRKYNEQFF. The CDR3 bases are TGCAGCGCAGACAGGAAATACAATGAGCAGTTCTTC. The J gene is TRBJ2-1, the V gene TRBV29-1; D is possibly TRBD1 (6 bases). V lost 7 bases and J 4 bases, leaving 11 bases between the germline ends. This CDR3 is built from 12 residues. Looked up from germline, CDR1 is SQVTM and CDR2 is ANQGSEA.

The chain joins TRBV27 to TRBJ2-7, with TRBD2 identical over 8 bases. Germline assignment: CDR1 MNHEY and CDR2 SMNVEV (reference sequence). V was pared by 8 bases and J by 4 bases, with 10 bases of the junction left unmatched. CDR3 length: 14 residues. The CDR3 sequence: CASGMAGGYYEQYF. CDR3 nucleotides: TGTGCCAGCGGGATGGCGGGAGGTTATTACGAGCAGTACTTC.

The CDR3 is CASSLGLTRGTEAFF. The CDR3 DNA is TGTGCCAGCAGCTTGGGACTCACACGGGGCACTGAAGCTTTCTTT. The chain couples TRBV5-8 to TRBJ1-1; D is unresolved. The CDR3 consists of 15 residues. The V end was cut by 0 bases, the J end by 4 bases, with 13 bases between. The germline gives CDR1 SGHTS, CDR2 YDEGEE. Variable domain in full (rest from reference TRBV5-8 and TRBJ1-1): EAGVTQSPTHLIKTRGQQATLRCSPISGHTSVYWYQQALGLGLQFLLWYDEGEERNRGNFPPRFSGRQFPNYSSELNVNALELEDSALYLCASSLGLTRGTEAFFGQGTRLTVV.

This rearrangement joins TRBV19 to TRBJ2-7; 7 bases agree with TRBD2. CDR3 length equals 15 residues. Germline CDR1 is LNHDA and CDR2 is SQIVND (reference sequence). V gave up 1 base and J gave up 7 bases; unmatched junction bases: 10. This CDR3 is CASSIATGASGEQYF. CDR3 bases: TGTGCCAGTAGTATAGCGACCGGGGCTAGCGGAGAGCAGTACTTC. The full variable domain, its missing parts supplied by reference TRBV19 and TRBJ2-7, is DGGITQSPKYLFRKEGQNVTLSCEQNLNHDAMYWYRQDPGQGLRLIYYSQIVNDFQKGDIAEGYSVSREKKESFPLTVTSAQKNPTAFYLCASSIATGASGEQYFGPGTRLTVT.

This chain uses TRBV7-7 with TRBJ2-5, with D possibly matching TRBD2 (5 bases). This CDR3 contains 15 residues. Germline V gene lookup returns CDR1 SSHAT and CDR2 FNYEAQ (reference sequence). Trimming pared 3 bases from V and 5 bases from J, leaving 16 bases between. CDR3 sequence: CASSFQVGVGETQYF. Here the CDR3 DNA reads TGTGCCAGCAGCTTTCAGGTCGGGGTCGGGGAGACCCAGTACTTC. The whole variable domain, remainder taken from reference TRBV7-7 and TRBJ2-5, is GAGVSQSPRYKVTKRGQDVTLRCDPISSHATLYWYQQALGQGPEFLTYFNYEAQPDKSGLPSDRFSAERPEGSISTLTIQRTEQRDSAMYRCASSFQVGVGETQYFGPGTRLLVL.

V and J are TRBV12-3 or TRBV12-4 and TRBJ1-5, with D maybe TRBD1 (5 bases). The CDR3 extends over 12 amino acids. The V and J ends lost 5 bases and 7 bases respectively, with 9 bases between them. CDR3 residues: CASSRGEQPQHF. In DNA form, the CDR3 reads TGTGCCAGCAGTCGGGGGGAACAGCCCCAGCATTTT.